This TCR beta chain was recovered during a study of cytomegalovirus exposure and HLA in healthy donors. Points from the study as a whole: A later analysis found most CMV-associated TCR beta chains apparently HLA-restricted.

Primers for the PCR totalled 60 Vbeta and 13 Jbeta. Measured with immunoSEQ multiplex PCR; TCRdb has only the in-frame clones, and not every one. This repertoire includes 45,000 to 55,000 clones. For this clone: Antigen unknown.

The V gene lost 3 bases and the J gene lost 0 bases, with 3 bases spanning the gap. Germline assignment: CDR1 MNHEY and CDR2 SMNVEV (reference sequence). This CDR3 contains 13 residues. The chain carries TRBV27 and TRBJ1-3; D remains unclear. What was sequenced was PBMCs. The TCR sequence derives from a woman aged 50 to 60 in good health and CMV-seropositive. CDR3 sequence (DNA): TGTGCCAGCAGTTTGAGCTCTGGAAACACCATATATTTT. It yields the protein CASSLSSGNTIYF.